The table lists the clone carrying this TCR beta chain with a few counts. Its specificity is not known. Deletions cut 6 bases from V and 4 bases from J, with 15 bases between. This CDR3 has 14 amino acids. The germline gives CDR1 SNHLY, CDR2 FYNNEI. Bulk CD8+ and CD4+ cells came from magnetic negative isolation; CD8+ TEMRA by FACS. These data are taken from a study of CD8 T cells in Susac syndrome. As for the study in general: Active disease was present in 5 or 6 of the sequenced Susac syndrome patients, whereas about 8 of them were in remission. Study results and limitations: Regarding the TCR sequencing and HLA analysis, the study admitted that a relatively small number of individuals were involved. In Susac syndrome, CD4+ T cell repertoires lacked any clonal expansion.

After extraction with the RNeasy kit, about 0.5 to 1 ug of the RNA was reverse transcribed using random hexamers. In TCRdb, the immunoSEQ multiplex PCR reads were re-called with MiXCR into one record per CDR3 protein. The sample comprises around 170,000 distinct CDR3 sequences, approximately 94% of which are singletons, and 0.075% to 0.1% rests with the top ten. Material for sequencing was CD4+ T cells from PBMCs. The receptor comes from a human donor with Susac syndrome. The V call is TRBV2, the J call TRBJ1-2; D is undetermined. DNA of the CDR3: TGTGCCAGCAGGGCGGACGGTGAACTCTATGGCTACACCTTC. Encoded protein: CASRADGELYGYTF.